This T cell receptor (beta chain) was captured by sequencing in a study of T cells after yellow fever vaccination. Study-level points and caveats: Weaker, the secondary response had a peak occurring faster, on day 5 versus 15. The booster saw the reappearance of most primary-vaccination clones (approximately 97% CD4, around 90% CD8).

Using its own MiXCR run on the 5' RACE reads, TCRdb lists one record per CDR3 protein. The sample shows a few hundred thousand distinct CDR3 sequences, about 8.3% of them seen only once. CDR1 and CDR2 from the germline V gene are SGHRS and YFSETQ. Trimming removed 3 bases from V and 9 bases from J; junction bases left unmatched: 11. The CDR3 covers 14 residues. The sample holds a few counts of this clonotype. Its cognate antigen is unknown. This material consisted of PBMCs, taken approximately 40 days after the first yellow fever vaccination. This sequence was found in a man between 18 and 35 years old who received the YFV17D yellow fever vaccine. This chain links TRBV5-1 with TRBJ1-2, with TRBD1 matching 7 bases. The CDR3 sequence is CASSSPGQSESYTF. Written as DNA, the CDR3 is TGCGCCAGCAGCTCCCCGGGACAGTCCGAGAGCTACACCTTC.